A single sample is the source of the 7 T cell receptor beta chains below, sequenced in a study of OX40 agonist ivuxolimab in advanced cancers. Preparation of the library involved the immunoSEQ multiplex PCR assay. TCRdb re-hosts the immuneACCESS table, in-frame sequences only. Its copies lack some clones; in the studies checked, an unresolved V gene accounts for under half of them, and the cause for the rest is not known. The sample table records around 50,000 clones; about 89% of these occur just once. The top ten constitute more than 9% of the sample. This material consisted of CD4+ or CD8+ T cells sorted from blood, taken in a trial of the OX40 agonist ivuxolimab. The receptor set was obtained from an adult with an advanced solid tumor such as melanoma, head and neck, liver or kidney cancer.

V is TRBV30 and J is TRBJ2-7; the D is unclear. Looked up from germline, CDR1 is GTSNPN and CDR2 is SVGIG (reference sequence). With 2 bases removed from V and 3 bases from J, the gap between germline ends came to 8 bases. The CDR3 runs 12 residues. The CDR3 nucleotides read TGTGCCTGGAGTTGGACCTACTACGAGCAGTACTTC. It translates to CAWSWTYYEQYF.

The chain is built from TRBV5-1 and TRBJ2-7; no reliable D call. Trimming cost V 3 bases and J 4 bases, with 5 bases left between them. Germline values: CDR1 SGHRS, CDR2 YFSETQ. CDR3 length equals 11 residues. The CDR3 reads CASSSGYEQYF. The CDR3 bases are TGCGCCAGCAGCTCTGGTTACGAGCAGTACTTC.

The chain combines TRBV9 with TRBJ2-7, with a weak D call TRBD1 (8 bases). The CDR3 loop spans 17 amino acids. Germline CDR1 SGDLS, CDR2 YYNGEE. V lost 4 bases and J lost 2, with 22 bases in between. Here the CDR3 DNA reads TGTGCCAGCAGCTCTCGCACTAACAGGGGGGGTCCCTACGAGCAGTACGTC. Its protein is CASSSRTNRGGPYEQYV.

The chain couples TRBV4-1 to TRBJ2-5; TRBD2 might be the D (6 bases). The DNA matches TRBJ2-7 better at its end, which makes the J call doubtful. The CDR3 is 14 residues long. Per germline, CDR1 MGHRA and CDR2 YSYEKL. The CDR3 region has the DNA TGCGCCAGCAGCCCGCGGGACGGACCCTACGAGCAGTACTTC. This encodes CASSPRDGPYEQYF.

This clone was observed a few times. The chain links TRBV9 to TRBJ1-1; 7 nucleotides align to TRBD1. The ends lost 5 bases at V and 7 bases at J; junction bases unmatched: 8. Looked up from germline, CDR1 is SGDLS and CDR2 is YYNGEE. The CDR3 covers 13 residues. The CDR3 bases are TGTGCCAGCAGTCAGGGGGTGAGAGATGAAGCTTTCTTT. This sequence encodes CASSQGVRDEAFF.

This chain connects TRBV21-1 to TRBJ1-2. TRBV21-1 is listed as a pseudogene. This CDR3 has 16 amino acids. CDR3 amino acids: CASSLPGQAESGGYTF. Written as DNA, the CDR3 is TGTGCCAGCAGCCTCCCGGGGCAGGCGGAATCTGGAGGCTACACCTTC.

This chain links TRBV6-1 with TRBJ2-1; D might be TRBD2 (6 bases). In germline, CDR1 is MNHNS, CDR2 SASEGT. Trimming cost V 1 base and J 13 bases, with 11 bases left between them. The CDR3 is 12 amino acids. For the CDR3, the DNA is TGTGCCAGCAGTGAAGGGTCAGGACTACAGTTCTTC. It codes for CASSEGSGLQFF.